Listed below are T cell receptor beta chains from one sample, sequenced in a study of blood T cell repertoires in COVID-19. Profiling relied on immunoSEQ multiplex PCR, and the TCRdb table lists in-frame clones only, not all of them. Altogether just over 650,000 clones are present, 85% to 90% being singletons, with the ten largest covering over 0.2%. Material for sequencing was peripheral blood. These receptors came from a young woman with acute or convalescent COVID-19. Both conserved end residues are part of each CDR3. The order of the fields is D gene, clone size, V gene, J gene, CDR3 DNA, CDR3 protein. The D gene is left open where the match is weak. Expanded clones are given a class, and other clones once, few, many or no size at all.

d_call: -
clone_size: -
v_call: TRBV10-3
j_call: TRBJ2-1
cdr3_nt: TGTGCCATCAGTGAGCCCTATCAAAGGGCTAGCCTTACCGCGAATGAGCAGTTCTTC
cdr3_aa: CAISEPYQRASLTANEQFF

d_call: TRBD1
clone_size: few
v_call: TRBV6-2/TRBV6-3
j_call: TRBJ1-1
cdr3_nt: TGTGCCAGCAGTTTCGACAGGGGGATGCAGCGAACTGAAGCTTTCTTT
cdr3_aa: CASSFDRGMQRTEAFF

d_call: TRBD1
clone_size: -
v_call: TRBV28
j_call: TRBJ1-2
cdr3_nt: TGTGCCAGCGAGGGGGGACAGGGATATGGCTACACCTTC
cdr3_aa: CASEGGQGYGYTF

d_call: -
clone_size: -
v_call: TRBV5-1
j_call: TRBJ2-1
cdr3_nt: TGCGCCAGCAGAGAGCCTAGCACGTACAATGAGCAGTTCTTC
cdr3_aa: CASREPSTYNEQFF

d_call: TRBD1
clone_size: -
v_call: TRBV19
j_call: TRBJ2-6
cdr3_nt: TGTGCCAGTAGTATGAGGGGGCCTATATCTGGGGCCAACGTCCTGACTTTC
cdr3_aa: CASSMRGPISGANVLTF

d_call: TRBD1
clone_size: -
v_call: TRBV3-1/TRBV3-2
j_call: TRBJ1-2
cdr3_nt: TGTGCCAGCAGCCCCTGGACAGGGGAAGATGGCTACACCTTC
cdr3_aa: CASSPWTGEDGYTF

d_call: TRBD1
clone_size: -
v_call: TRBV24-1
j_call: TRBJ2-3
cdr3_nt: TGTGCCACCAGTGATTGGGGGACAGCAAGAGGGAAAGATACGCAGTATTTT
cdr3_aa: CATSDWGTARGKDTQYF

d_call: -
clone_size: -
v_call: TRBV19
j_call: TRBJ1-4
cdr3_nt: TGTGCCAGTAGTACGTCACTTACAACTAATGAAAAACTGTTTTTT
cdr3_aa: CASSTSLTTNEKLFF

d_call: -
clone_size: -
v_call: TRBV6-8
j_call: TRBJ1-6
cdr3_nt: TGTGCCAGCAGCCACCGAGGCCGGGTGGATAATTCACCCCTCCACTTT
cdr3_aa: CASSHRGRVDNSPLHF

d_call: -
clone_size: -
v_call: TRBV3-1/TRBV3-2
j_call: TRBJ1-3
cdr3_nt: TGTGCCAGCAGCCGCGATATCGCGATTAGAAACACCATATATTTT
cdr3_aa: CASSRDIAIRNTIYF

d_call: -
clone_size: -
v_call: TRBV4-3
j_call: TRBJ1-5
cdr3_nt: TGCGCCAGCAGCCAAGATTATAGCAATCAGCCCCAGCATTTT
cdr3_aa: CASSQDYSNQPQHF

d_call: -
clone_size: few
v_call: TRBV29-1
j_call: TRBJ1-2
cdr3_nt: TGCAGCGTTGATTCGGTGAATGCTAACTATGGCTACACCTTC
cdr3_aa: CSVDSVNANYGYTF

d_call: -
clone_size: few
v_call: TRBV7-9
j_call: TRBJ2-7
cdr3_nt: TGTGCCAGCAGCCTAGGGTCTTCGAGCTCCTACGAGCAGTACTTC
cdr3_aa: CASSLGSSSSYEQYF

d_call: -
clone_size: few
v_call: TRBV6-5
j_call: TRBJ1-1
cdr3_nt: TGTGCCAGCCAACGGGAGTGGGTGAACACTGAAGCTTTCTTT
cdr3_aa: CASQREWVNTEAFF

d_call: -
clone_size: -
v_call: TRBV2
j_call: TRBJ1-5
cdr3_nt: TGTGCCAGCAGCGCCGCCACGGGGGGCAATCAGCCCCAGCATTTT
cdr3_aa: CASSAATGGNQPQHF

d_call: TRBD1
clone_size: -
v_call: TRBV10-3
j_call: TRBJ1-5
cdr3_nt: TGTGCCATCAGTGGGGCGACAGGGAAGGATCAGCCCCAGCATTTT
cdr3_aa: CAISGATGKDQPQHF

d_call: -
clone_size: -
v_call: TRBV6-2/TRBV6-3
j_call: TRBJ1-2
cdr3_nt: TGTGCCAGCAGTTACTTACCACCGGACATCCCCATGGATGGCTACACCTTC
cdr3_aa: CASSYLPPDIPMDGYTF

d_call: TRBD1
clone_size: -
v_call: TRBV2
j_call: TRBJ1-1
cdr3_nt: TGTGCCAGCAGCTCCGGGACAGGGGGGATGAACACTGAAGCTTTCTTT
cdr3_aa: CASSSGTGGMNTEAFF

d_call: -
clone_size: -
v_call: TRBV10-3
j_call: TRBJ1-5
cdr3_nt: TGTGCCATCAGTGAGTCGGCTCAGCCCCAGCATTTT
cdr3_aa: CAISESAQPQHF

d_call: TRBD1
clone_size: -
v_call: TRBV6-4
j_call: TRBJ2-1
cdr3_nt: TGTGCCAGCAGTGACACCGGGACAGGGTATGAGCAGTTCTTC
cdr3_aa: CASSDTGTGYEQFF

d_call: TRBD2
clone_size: -
v_call: TRBV7-9
j_call: TRBJ2-1
cdr3_nt: TGTGCCAGCAGCGTCGGGGGGAGTTGGAATGACAATGAGCAGTTCTTC
cdr3_aa: CASSVGGSWNDNEQFF

d_call: TRBD1
clone_size: -
v_call: TRBV9
j_call: TRBJ1-5
cdr3_nt: TGTGCCAGCAGCGTAGGCGGGACAGCTAATCAGCCCCAGCATTTT
cdr3_aa: CASSVGGTANQPQHF

d_call: -
clone_size: -
v_call: TRBV7-2
j_call: TRBJ1-2
cdr3_nt: TGTGCCAGCAGCTTAGCAAGGGGCGACTATGGCTACACCTTC
cdr3_aa: CASSLARGDYGYTF

d_call: -
clone_size: -
v_call: TRBV5-5
j_call: TRBJ1-5
cdr3_nt: TGTGCCAGCAGCTTAGCTGCCAATAGCAATCAGCCCCAGCATTTT
cdr3_aa: CASSLAANSNQPQHF

d_call: TRBD1
clone_size: once
v_call: TRBV11-2
j_call: TRBJ2-2
cdr3_nt: TGTGCCAGCAGCACACGACAGGGTTGGGGTGGGGAGCTGTTTTTT
cdr3_aa: CASSTRQGWGGELFF

d_call: -
clone_size: -
v_call: TRBV30
j_call: TRBJ1-5
cdr3_nt: TGTGCCTGGAGTGTACGGGGGGTAGGGAGCAATCAGCCCCAGCATTTT
cdr3_aa: CAWSVRGVGSNQPQHF

d_call: TRBD2
clone_size: once
v_call: TRBV5-1
j_call: TRBJ2-5
cdr3_nt: TGCGCCAGCAACCAGATAGCGGGGGGGCAAGAGACCCAGTACTTC
cdr3_aa: CASNQIAGGQETQYF

d_call: TRBD1
clone_size: -
v_call: TRBV6-5
j_call: TRBJ1-5
cdr3_nt: TGTGCCAGCAAGCAGGGGGCGGAGGGTCAGCCCCAGCATTTT
cdr3_aa: CASKQGAEGQPQHF

d_call: TRBD1
clone_size: -
v_call: TRBV6-1
j_call: TRBJ1-1
cdr3_nt: TGTGCCAGCAGTGCCATATATTACGGGACAGGCCCCCACACTGAAGCTTTCTTT
cdr3_aa: CASSAIYYGTGPHTEAFF

d_call: -
clone_size: -
v_call: TRBV6-6
j_call: TRBJ1-2
cdr3_nt: TGTGCCAGCAGTTACCGGACAGCTAACTATGGCTACACCTTC
cdr3_aa: CASSYRTANYGYTF

d_call: -
clone_size: -
v_call: TRBV21-1
j_call: TRBJ2-3
cdr3_nt: TGTGCCAGCAGCAAAAACTTGAGGGGGAAAAGCACAGATACGCAGTATTTT
cdr3_aa: CASSKNLRGKSTDTQYF

d_call: -
clone_size: -
v_call: TRBV18
j_call: TRBJ2-1
cdr3_nt: TGTGCCAGCTCACCGTCATGGACTATCGACAATGAGCAGTTCTTC
cdr3_aa: CASSPSWTIDNEQFF

d_call: -
clone_size: -
v_call: TRBV2
j_call: TRBJ1-2
cdr3_nt: TGTGCCAGCCATGCTGGGCCCCTTAAGAACTATGGCTACACCTTC
cdr3_aa: CASHAGPLKNYGYTF

d_call: TRBD1
clone_size: -
v_call: TRBV3-1/TRBV3-2
j_call: TRBJ2-5
cdr3_nt: TGTGCCAGCAGCCAGGCAGGGGGTGAAGAGACCCAGTACTTC
cdr3_aa: CASSQAGGEETQYF

d_call: -
clone_size: -
v_call: TRBV18
j_call: TRBJ1-1
cdr3_nt: TGTGCCAACCCACCCGTCGGGGAGAACACTGAAGCTTTCTTT
cdr3_aa: CANPPVGENTEAFF

d_call: TRBD2
clone_size: -
v_call: TRBV7-2
j_call: TRBJ2-3
cdr3_nt: TGTGCCAGCAGCTTCCGACTAGCGGAGCGCCTGGCCCATACGCAGTATTTT
cdr3_aa: CASSFRLAERLAHTQYF

d_call: TRBD2
clone_size: -
v_call: TRBV9
j_call: TRBJ2-1
cdr3_nt: TGTGCCAGCAGCCCTCAAAGCGGGATGGGGCATGAGCAGTTCTTC
cdr3_aa: CASSPQSGMGHEQFF

d_call: -
clone_size: -
v_call: TRBV5-1
j_call: TRBJ1-1
cdr3_nt: TGCGCCAGCAGGCGCACAGGAGCTGAAGCTTTCTTT
cdr3_aa: CASRRTGAEAFF

d_call: -
clone_size: -
v_call: TRBV29-1
j_call: TRBJ2-2
cdr3_nt: TGCAGCGCGGACAGAACCGGGGAGCTGTTTTTT
cdr3_aa: CSADRTGELFF

d_call: -
clone_size: -
v_call: TRBV7-9
j_call: TRBJ1-3
cdr3_nt: TGTGCCAGCAGGGAGAGAGAGATCTCTGGAAACACCATATATTTT
cdr3_aa: CASREREISGNTIYF

d_call: -
clone_size: -
v_call: TRBV18
j_call: TRBJ2-1
cdr3_nt: TGTGCCAGCTCACTAAAAGGAGCTTCTAATGAGCAGTTCTTC
cdr3_aa: CASSLKGASNEQFF

d_call: -
clone_size: -
v_call: TRBV30
j_call: TRBJ2-7
cdr3_nt: TGTGCCTGGAGTCCCTCGGGAACCCTCTACGAGCAGTACTTC
cdr3_aa: CAWSPSGTLYEQYF

d_call: -
clone_size: -
v_call: TRBV12-3/TRBV12-4
j_call: TRBJ1-6
cdr3_nt: TGTGCCAGCGCAGGTCAGGGAAGTAGCCCCCTCCACTTT
cdr3_aa: CASAGQGSSPLHF

d_call: -
clone_size: -
v_call: TRBV5-4
j_call: TRBJ1-1
cdr3_nt: TGTGCCAGCAGTTACGTGCAGGGGCTTATGAACATTGAAGCTTTCTTT
cdr3_aa: CASSYVQGLMNIEAFF

d_call: TRBD2
clone_size: once
v_call: TRBV29-1
j_call: TRBJ2-2
cdr3_nt: TGCAGCGTTGATCCTAGCGGGGGAACCACCGGGGAGCTGTTTTTT
cdr3_aa: CSVDPSGGTTGELFF

d_call: TRBD2
clone_size: -
v_call: TRBV11-3
j_call: TRBJ2-1
cdr3_nt: TGTGCCAGCAGCTTCAAGACTAGCGGGGCTCGGGGGAGATACAATGAGCAGTTCTTC
cdr3_aa: CASSFKTSGARGRYNEQFF